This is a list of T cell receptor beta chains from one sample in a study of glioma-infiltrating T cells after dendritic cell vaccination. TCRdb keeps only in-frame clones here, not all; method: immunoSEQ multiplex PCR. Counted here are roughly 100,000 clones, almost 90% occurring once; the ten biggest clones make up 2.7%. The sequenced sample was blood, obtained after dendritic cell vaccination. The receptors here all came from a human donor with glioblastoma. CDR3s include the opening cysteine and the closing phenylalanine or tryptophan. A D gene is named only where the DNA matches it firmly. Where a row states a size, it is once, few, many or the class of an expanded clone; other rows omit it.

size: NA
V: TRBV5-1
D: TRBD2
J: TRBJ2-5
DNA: TGCGCCAGCAGCCCCTGGGAGGGAGGAAGCGAGACCCAGTACTTC
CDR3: CASSPWEGGSETQYF

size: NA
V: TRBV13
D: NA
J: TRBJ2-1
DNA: TGTGCCAGCAGCTTAGCTACTTACAATGAGCAGTTCTTC
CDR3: CASSLATYNEQFF

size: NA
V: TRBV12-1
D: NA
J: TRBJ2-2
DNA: TGTGCCAGCAGCCACTGGTCATGGGGGGCCGGGGAGCTGTTTTTT
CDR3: CASSHWSWGAGELFF

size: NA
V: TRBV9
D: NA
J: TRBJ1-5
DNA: TGTGCCAGCAGCGTAGAAGGGGGGGATGCCCAGCCCCAGCATTTT
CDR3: CASSVEGGDAQPQHF

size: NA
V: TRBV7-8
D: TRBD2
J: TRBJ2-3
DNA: TGTGCCAGCAGCTTAAGGCTAGCGGGGGGCACAGATACGCAGTATTTT
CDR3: CASSLRLAGGTDTQYF

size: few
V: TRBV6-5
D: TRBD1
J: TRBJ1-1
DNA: TGTGCCAGCAGCGGATCAGGGGGCCCCGTAGGTGAAGCTTTCTTT
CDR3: CASSGSGGPVGEAFF

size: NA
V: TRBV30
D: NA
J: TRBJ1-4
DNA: TGTGCCTGGAGTCTCACAGGGACTAATAATGAAAAACTGTTTTTT
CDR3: CAWSLTGTNNEKLFF

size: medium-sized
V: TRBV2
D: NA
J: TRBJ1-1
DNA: TGTGCCAGCAGGCCGGGGGGTACTGAAGCTTTCTTT
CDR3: CASRPGGTEAFF

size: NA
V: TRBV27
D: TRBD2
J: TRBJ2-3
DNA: TGTGCCAGCAGTTACGGACTAGCGGGGACAGATACGCAGTATTTT
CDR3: CASSYGLAGTDTQYF

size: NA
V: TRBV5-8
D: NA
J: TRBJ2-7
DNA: TGTGCCAGCAGCTTGGCCACGGGGGTTTCGGGCGAGCAGTACTTC
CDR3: CASSLATGVSGEQYF

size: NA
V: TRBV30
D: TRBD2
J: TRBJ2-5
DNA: TGTGCCTGGAGTATTAGCGGGGGGATCGGGACCCAGTACTTC
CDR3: CAWSISGGIGTQYF

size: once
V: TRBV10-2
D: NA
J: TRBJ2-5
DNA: TGCGCCAGCAGTGAGCAGGGCGAGACCCAGTACTTC
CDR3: CASSEQGETQYF

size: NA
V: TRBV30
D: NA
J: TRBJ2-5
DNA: TGTGCCTGGAGTGTACTAAGAAAGGTAGAGACCCAGTACTTC
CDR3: CAWSVLRKVETQYF

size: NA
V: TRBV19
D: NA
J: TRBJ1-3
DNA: TGTGCCAGTAGTGCCTTAGGGGGAGGAAACACCATATATTTT
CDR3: CASSALGGGNTIYF

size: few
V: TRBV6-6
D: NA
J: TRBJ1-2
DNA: TGTGCCAGCAGTCCCGGGGTCTATGGCTACACCTTC
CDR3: CASSPGVYGYTF

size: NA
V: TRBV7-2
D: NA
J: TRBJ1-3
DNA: TGTGCCAGCAGCTTAAGTCAGGCGATCTCTGGAAACACCATATATTTT
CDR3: CASSLSQAISGNTIYF

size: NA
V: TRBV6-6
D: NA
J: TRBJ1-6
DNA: TGTGCCAGCAGTTACGTGACTGCAAATTCACCCCTCCACTTT
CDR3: CASSYVTANSPLHF

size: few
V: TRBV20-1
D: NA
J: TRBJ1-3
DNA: TGCAGTGCCCTGTCTGGAAACACCATATATTTT
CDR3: CSALSGNTIYF

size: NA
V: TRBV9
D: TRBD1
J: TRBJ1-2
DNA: TGTGCCAGCAGCCGAGGGACAGGCCCCCTCTATGGCTACACCTTC
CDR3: CASSRGTGPLYGYTF

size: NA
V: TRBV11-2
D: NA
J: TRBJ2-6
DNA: TGTGCCAGCAGCTTAGTGTGGACGGGGGTCGCCAACGTCCTGACTTTC
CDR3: CASSLVWTGVANVLTF

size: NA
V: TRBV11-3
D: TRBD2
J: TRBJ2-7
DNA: TGTGCCAGCAGCTTACCTTGGACTAGCGGGAGTTTATACGAGCAGTACTTC
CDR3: CASSLPWTSGSLYEQYF

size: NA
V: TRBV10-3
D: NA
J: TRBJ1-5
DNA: TGTGCCATCAGTGAGGGGAGTCAGCCCCAGCATTTT
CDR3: CAISEGSQPQHF

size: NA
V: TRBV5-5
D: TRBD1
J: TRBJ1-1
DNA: TGTGCCAGCAGCTTAAGAGGCGACAGGGGAGCTTTCTTT
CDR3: CASSLRGDRGAFF

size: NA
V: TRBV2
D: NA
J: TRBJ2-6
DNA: TGTGCCAGCGGTGGGGGGCTAAACTCTGGGGCCAACGTCCTGACTTTC
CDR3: CASGGGLNSGANVLTF

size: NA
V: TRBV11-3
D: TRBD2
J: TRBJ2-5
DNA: TGTGCCAGCAGCTTAGGTAGCGGGGGGCAAGAGACCCAGTACTTC
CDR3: CASSLGSGGQETQYF

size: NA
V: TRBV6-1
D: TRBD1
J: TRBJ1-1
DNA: TGTGCCAGCAGTAAGATGGGGACAGTGAACACTGAAGCTTTCTTT
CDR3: CASSKMGTVNTEAFF

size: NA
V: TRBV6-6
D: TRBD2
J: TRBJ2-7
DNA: TGTGCCAGCAGCAGGGGGCTAGCGGGAGACGAGCAGTACTTC
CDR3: CASSRGLAGDEQYF

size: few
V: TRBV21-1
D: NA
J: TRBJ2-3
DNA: TGTGCCAGCAGCAAAGCGCGGCCAGGGGTTGGAGATACGCAGTATTTT
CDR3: CASSKARPGVGDTQYF

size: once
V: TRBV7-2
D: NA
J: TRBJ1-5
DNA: TGTGCCAGCAGCTCTTCAGGGTACAGGCGGAATCAGCCCCAGCATTTT
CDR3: CASSSSGYRRNQPQHF

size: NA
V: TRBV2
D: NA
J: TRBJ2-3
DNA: TGTGCCAGCAGTGAACACTTGGCCCGGGATGCGGGGCAGTATTTT
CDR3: CASSEHLARDAGQYF

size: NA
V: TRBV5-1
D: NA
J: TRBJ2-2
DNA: TGCGCCAGCAGCCGGAACACCGGGGAGCTGTTTTTT
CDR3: CASSRNTGELFF

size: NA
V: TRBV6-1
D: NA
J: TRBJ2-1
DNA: TGTGCCAGCAGTGAATCTGCACTAGGCTCCTACAATGAGCAGTTCTTC
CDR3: CASSESALGSYNEQFF

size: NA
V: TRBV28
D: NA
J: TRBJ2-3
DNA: TGTGCCAGCAGTTCCCCCCCGGGAGTAGGAGATACGCAGTATTTT
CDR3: CASSSPPGVGDTQYF

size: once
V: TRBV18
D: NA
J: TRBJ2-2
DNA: TGTGCCAGCTCACCCCCCTCGGGCACCGGGGAGCTGTTTTTT
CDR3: CASSPPSGTGELFF

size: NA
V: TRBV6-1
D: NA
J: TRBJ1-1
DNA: TGTGCCAGCAGGCGGGACGCCGGGGGTACTGAAGCTTTCTTT
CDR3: CASRRDAGGTEAFF

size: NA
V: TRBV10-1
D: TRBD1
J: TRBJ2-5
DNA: TGCGCCAGCAGTCCAGGGACAGGGGGACGTTTAGAGACCCAGTACTTC
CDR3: CASSPGTGGRLETQYF

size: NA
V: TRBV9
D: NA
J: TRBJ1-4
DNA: TGTGCCAGCAGCGCCGGGACAACTAATGAAAAACTGTTTTTT
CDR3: CASSAGTTNEKLFF

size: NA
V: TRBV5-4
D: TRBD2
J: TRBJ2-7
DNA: TGTGCCAGCAGCTTACAATTAGCGGGTCTGTCCTACGAGCAGTACTTC
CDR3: CASSLQLAGLSYEQYF

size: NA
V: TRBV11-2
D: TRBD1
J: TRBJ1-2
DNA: TGTGCCAGCAGCTTTCCCCGGGACAGGGGCGATGGCTACACCTTC
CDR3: CASSFPRDRGDGYTF

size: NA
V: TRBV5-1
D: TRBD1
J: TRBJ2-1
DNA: TGCGCCAGCAGCTTGGGACAGGGGGTTGGAGGGGATGAGCAGTTCTTC
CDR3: CASSLGQGVGGDEQFF

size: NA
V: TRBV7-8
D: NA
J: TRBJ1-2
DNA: TGTGCCAGCAGCCCTTGGACAGAAGGTCTAAGCTACACCTTC
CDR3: CASSPWTEGLSYTF

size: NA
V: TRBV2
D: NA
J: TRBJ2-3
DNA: TGTGCCAGCAGACAAACGAGGGATACGCAGTATTTT
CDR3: CASRQTRDTQYF

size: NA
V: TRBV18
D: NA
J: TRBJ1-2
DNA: TGTGCCAGCTCACCGTTCAGGGGAGACTATGGCTACACCTTC
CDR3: CASSPFRGDYGYTF

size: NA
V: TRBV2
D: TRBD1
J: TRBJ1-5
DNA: TGTGCCAGCAAGACAGGGGCCGGTTATAGCAATCAGCCCCAGCATTTT
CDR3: CASKTGAGYSNQPQHF

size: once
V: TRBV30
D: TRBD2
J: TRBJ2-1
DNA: TGTGCCTGGACTAGCGGGAGTTTCAGGGATGAGCAGTTCTTC
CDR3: CAWTSGSFRDEQFF